The next 14 T cell receptor beta chains were all read from a single sample in a study of blood T cells in healthy people across ages (dated by TCRdb to between 2015 and 2016). The library came from 5' RACE. Sequencing instrument: Illumina HiSeq 2500. The second PCR ran for about 6 to 12 cycles and used a J-beta primer mix along with a sample-barcoded 5' primer. TCRdb redid the processing of the public reads, applying fastp at Q25 and MiXCR, and retained in-frame beta chains. Rows merge per CDR3 protein into single entries with the most common DNA and genes. The sample table records around 1.7 million distinct CDR3 sequences; over 25% of these occur just once. In total, the top ten clones hold 7.7% of the sample. The material sequenced was blood. The receptors derive from a woman in her twenties or thirties in good health.

There are many counts of this clonotype. CDR3 coding DNA: TGTGCCAGCAGCTCCCAACAGGGCTCCTATGGCTACACCTTC. Translating gives CASSSQQGSYGYTF. J is TRBJ1-2 and V is TRBV9; tentative D call: TRBD1 (6 bases). Per the germline V gene, CDR1 is SGDLS and CDR2 is YYNGEE. V was pared by 4 bases and J by 4 bases, with 14 bases between. The CDR3 sequence is 14 residues long. Filled out from reference TRBV9 and TRBJ1-2, the complete variable domain reads DSGVTQTPKHLITATGQRVTLRCSPRSGDLSVYWYQQSLDQGLQFLIQYYNGEERAKGNILERFSAQQFPDLHSELNLSSLELGDSALYFCASSSQQGSYGYTFGSGTRLTVV.

The V and J genes are TRBV10-3 and TRBJ1-2; 8 nucleotides align to TRBD1. V lost 7 bases, J lost 7 bases, and 8 bases stayed unmatched. Germline V gives CDR1 ENHRY, CDR2 SYGVKD. CDR3 length equals 13 residues. This CDR3 is CAITDRAFSGYTF. CDR3 in DNA: TGTGCCATCACGGACAGGGCGTTCTCTGGCTACACCTTC.

CDR3 amino acids: CASSSPGLAGGPPDTQYF. The CDR3 nucleotides read TGTGCCAGCAGCTCCCCGGGACTAGCGGGGGGGCCGCCAGATACGCAGTATTTT. The chain carries TRBV7-9 and TRBJ2-3; 16 bases agree with TRBD2. Germline assignment: CDR1 SEHNR and CDR2 FQNEAQ (reference sequence). Losses at the gene ends were 4 bases for V and 4 bases for J; bases not matched to a gene: 8. The CDR3 length is 18 residues.

V and J are TRBV4-1 and TRBJ2-2; D possibly corresponds to TRBD2 (5 bases). The CDR3 spans 17 residues. Per germline, CDR1 MGHRA and CDR2 YSYEKL. Trimming took 0 bases from V and 1 from J, leaving 12 bases between them. The DNA for the CDR3 is TGCGCCAGCAGCCAAGAGGGAGCGGTAGTGAACACCGGGGAGCTGTTTTTT. It translates to CASSQEGAVVNTGELFF.

The chain recombines TRBV5-4 with TRBJ2-1, with 9 bases lining up with TRBD2. Germline CDR1 and CDR2: SGHNT and YYREEE (reference sequence). The CDR3 is 15 residues long. The junction had 11 bases not matched to a gene; V was cut back by 4 bases and J by 9 bases. In DNA, the CDR3 is TGTGCCAGCAGCATTCCGGGACTAGCCCCCGGTGAGCAGTTCTTC. Translated: CASSIPGLAPGEQFF.

This clonotype has a handful of counts. The chain employs TRBV19 and TRBJ2-1; a weak D match, TRBD1 (6 bases). From germline, CDR1 is LNHDA and CDR2 SQIVND (reference sequence). This CDR3 spans 16 amino acids. The V end lost 5 bases, the J end lost 0 bases, and 14 bases lay between the germline ends. The CDR3 DNA reads TGTGCCAGTAGTTTGGCCCTGACAGGCTCCTACAATGAGCAGTTCTTC. As protein: CASSLALTGSYNEQFF.

This clonotype was picked up a small number of times. The chain recombines TRBV12-3 or TRBV12-4 with TRBJ1-6; possible D gene TRBD1, 5 bases. This CDR3 is 14 amino acids long. V lost 6 bases and J 8 bases, leaving 14 bases between the germline ends. The CDR3 here is CASRLGRQYSPLHF. The CDR3 DNA is TGTGCCAGCAGACTAGGTCGACAGTATTCACCCCTCCACTTT.

The rearrangement uses TRBV2 and TRBJ2-1; TRBD1 agrees at 8 bases. V shed 4 bases, J shed 4 bases, and the junction held 9 bases outside the gene matches. The CDR3 length is 16 residues. Germline-derived CDR1 and CDR2 are SNHLY and FYNNEI. CDR3 nucleotides: TGTGCCAGCAGTGTGAGGACAGGGCCGGGGTACAATGAGCAGTTCTTC. Its translation is CASSVRTGPGYNEQFF. The whole variable domain, filled in from reference TRBV2 and TRBJ2-1, reads EPEVTQTPSHQVTQMGQEVILRCVPISNHLYFYWYRQILGQKVEFLVSFYNNEISEKSEIFDDQFSVERPDGSNFTLKIRSTKLEDSAMYFCASSVRTGPGYNEQFFGPGTRLTVL.

The count of this clonotype is one. The chain uses TRBV4-1 and TRBJ2-7, with a possible D match to TRBD2 (6 bases). V lost 4 bases to trimming and J lost 0 bases, with 13 bases between them. The germline V gene encodes CDR1 MGHRA and CDR2 YSYEKL. The CDR3 is 15 amino acids. CDR3 sequence (DNA): TGCGCCAGCAGCCCCTCGGACGGGGGCTCCTACGAGCAGTACTTC. This translates into CASSPSDGGSYEQYF.

The chain carries TRBV6-2 or TRBV6-3 and TRBJ1-1; D remains unclear. The CDR3 has 13 residues. Trimming took off 9 bases at V and 0 bases at J, with 11 bases between the two ends. Germline CDR1 is MNHEY and CDR2 is SVGEGT. CDR3 nucleotides: TGTGCCAGTTTTCAGCCCTTGAACACTGAAGCTTTCTTT. Encoded protein: CASFQPLNTEAFF.

This clonotype was seen only a few times. The gene calls are TRBV6-5 and TRBJ2-7, with 8 bases that match TRBD1. V shed 6 bases, J shed 1 base, and the junction held 5 bases outside the gene matches. The CDR3 is 14 amino acids. Germline CDR1 reads MNHEY; CDR2 reads SVGAGI. CDR3 protein: CASRGTGTSYEQYF. The CDR3 DNA is TGTGCCAGCAGGGGGACAGGTACGTCCTACGAGCAGTACTTC.

The chain employs TRBV12-3 or TRBV12-4 and TRBJ1-5; 9 positions match TRBD1. Trimming at V came to 9 bases and at J to 5 bases, leaving 5 bases not matched to a gene. The CDR3 loop spans 13 amino acids. The CDR3 loop reads CASCRQGDQPQHF. CDR3 in DNA: TGTGCCAGTTGTCGACAGGGGGATCAGCCCCAGCATTTT.

The chain carries TRBV27 and TRBJ2-5; D ambiguous. Germline assignment: CDR1 MNHEY and CDR2 SMNVEV (reference sequence). Between the trimmed V and J ends, which lost 5 bases and 1 base, there was a span of 14 bases. The length of the CDR3 is 15 residues. The CDR3 nucleotides are TGTGCCAGCAGTCGCAGTCCGGCTATCCAAGAGACCCAGTACTTC. Its translation is CASSRSPAIQETQYF.

Here the CDR3 DNA reads TGTGCCAGCAGCTTAGATCGGCTGACGAACACTGAAGCTTTCTTT. This gives the protein CASSLDRLTNTEAFF. The chain joins TRBV11-2 to TRBJ1-1, with no clear D. Germline lookup yields CDR1 SGHAT and CDR2 FQNNGV. The CDR3 totals 15 residues. V was clipped by 0 bases and J by 1 base, with 9 bases between them.